The 32 T cell receptor beta chains presented below share a single source sample, sequenced in a study of blood T cells in healthy people across ages. Primers used in a second PCR of roughly 6 to 11 cycles were a sample-barcoded 5' primer and a J-beta primer mix. A single record per CDR3 protein comes from TCRdb applying MiXCR to the 5' RACE reads. Of about a million distinct CDR3 sequences in the sample, about 48% are singletons; the top ten hold about an eighth. Sequenced material: blood. Receptors originate from a young man in good health.

Concerning this clonotype itself: A much larger clone lies one base from this, so it may be a read error. CDR3 DNA: TGCGCCAGCAGCCAAGATGGGGACAGCTCCTACGAGCAGTACTTC. Amino acids: CASSQDGDSSYEQYF. This chain connects TRBV4-3 to TRBJ2-7; 7 bases line up with TRBD1. The trim removed 0 bases at V and 0 bases at J, leaving 2 bases unmatched. The length of the CDR3 is 15 residues. Per germline, CDR1 LGHNA and CDR2 YSLEER.

V is TRBV11-2 and J is TRBJ2-1; 7 bases are a match to TRBD2. V lost 0 bases and J lost 1; bases outside the gene matches: 9. Germline V CDR1 and CDR2: SGHAT, FQNNGV. CDR3 length: 18 residues. As DNA, the CDR3 is TGTGCCAGCAGCTTAGATAGGTTCGCGGGGGAGTCCTACAATGAGCAGTTCTTC. Translating it yields CASSLDRFAGESYNEQFF. The variable domain in full, with the rest retrieved from reference TRBV11-2 and TRBJ2-1, is EAGVAQSPRYKIIEKRQSVAFWCNPISGHATLYWYQQILGQGPKLLIQFQNNGVVDDSQLPKDRFSAERLKGVDSTLKIQPAKLEDSAVYLCASSLDRFAGESYNEQFFGPGTRLTVL.

This chain joins TRBV20-1 and TRBJ2-5; 8 nucleotides match TRBD1. There are 16 residues in the CDR3. Germline CDR1 DFQATT, CDR2 SNEGSKA (reference sequence). Germline trimming cut 4 bases from V and 5 bases from J; bases unmatched to any gene: 15. DNA for the CDR3: TGCAGTGCTAAAACTAGGACAGGGAAAATTGTTGAGACCCAGTACTTC. It yields the protein CSAKTRTGKIVETQYF.

This clonotype was observed a single time. The J gene is TRBJ1-6, the V gene TRBV7-2; maybe TRBD1 (6 bases). This CDR3 has 11 residues. Germline CDR1 reads SGHTA; CDR2 reads FQGNSA. V was cut by 10 bases and J by 9 bases, with 10 bases left in between. The CDR3 DNA reads TGTGCCATCCCAGGGGTTTCACCCCTCCACTTT. Amino acid sequence: CAIPGVSPLHF.

The chain recombines TRBV3-1 with TRBJ2-7, with TRBD2 as a possible D gene (5 bases). CDR1 is LGHDT, CDR2 YNNKEL, per germline (reference sequence). V was clipped by 3 bases and J by 10 bases, with 25 bases between them. The CDR3 spans 16 residues. The CDR3 DNA sequence: TGTGCCAGCAGCCAGCGCGGGTCGGGGTCACAAGAGGCCCAGTACTTC. Amino acids: CASSQRGSGSQEAQYF.

The chain links TRBV6-2 or TRBV6-3 to TRBJ1-2; D not certain. V shed 7 bases and J shed 8 bases, with 17 bases lying between them. Looked up from germline, CDR1 is MNHEY and CDR2 is SVGEGT. The CDR3 loop spans 13 amino acids. The CDR3 loop is CASTPTGPSGYTF. The CDR3 DNA follows: TGTGCCAGCACCCCGACCGGGCCCTCGGGCTACACCTTC.

This clonotype was recorded many times. V gene TRBV5-6 combines with J gene TRBJ2-3; D remains ambiguous. CDR1 is SGHDT, CDR2 YYEEEE, per germline. Trimming removed 2 bases at V and 3 bases at J, with 16 bases between. This CDR3 has 16 residues. The CDR3 is CASSFSPDRRTDTQYF. In DNA form, the CDR3 reads TGTGCCAGCAGCTTTTCTCCAGATCGGCGGACAGATACGCAGTATTTT.

This sequence joins TRBV7-9 and TRBJ2-1; perhaps TRBD2 as D (6 bases). CDR1 SEHNR and CDR2 FQNEAQ come from the germline V gene (reference sequence). V lost 1 base and J lost 6, with 16 bases in between. This CDR3 is 16 amino acids long. The CDR3 protein is CASSLEPGRGGNEQFF. The CDR3 bases are TGTGCCAGCAGCTTAGAACCCGGGCGGGGTGGCAATGAGCAGTTCTTC.

The genes are TRBV12-3 or TRBV12-4 and TRBJ2-3, with D tentatively TRBD1 (6 bases). V lost 0 bases and J lost 3, with 13 bases in between. The CDR3 loop spans 16 amino acids. CDR3 in DNA: TGTGCCAGCAGTTTAGCGGAGCAGGGGAGAACAGATACGCAGTATTTT. Protein product: CASSLAEQGRTDTQYF.

This clonotype was counted many times. The chain uses TRBV20-1 and TRBJ2-3, with 10 bases aligning to TRBD2. V shed 3 bases, J shed 3 bases, and the junction held 3 bases outside the gene matches. CDR1 and CDR2 (germline): DFQATT, SNEGSKA (reference sequence). This CDR3 spans 14 amino acids. DNA of the CDR3: TGCAGTGCTAGGACTAGCGGGTCGACAGATACGCAGTATTTT. Its translation is CSARTSGSTDTQYF.

This clonotype appeared a single time. The junction departs from germline at one end; a sequencing error may be responsible. The chain uses TRBV4-1 and TRBJ1-3; no firm D call. The CDR3 length is 13 residues. Per the germline V gene, CDR1 is MGHRA and CDR2 is YSYEKL. CDR3 nucleotide sequence: TGCGCCAGCAACAGCTTCTCTGGAAACACCACATATTTT. Residues: CASNSFSGNTTYF.

This clonotype was counted a single time. This chain links TRBV2 with TRBJ2-5; D is ambiguous. Germline CDR1 reads SNHLY; CDR2 reads FYNNEI. V was pared by 6 bases and J by 3 bases, with 5 bases between. The CDR3 runs 11 residues. The CDR3 DNA follows: TGTGCCAGCAGACTTAAAGAGACCCAGTACTTC. Protein: CASRLKETQYF.

Of note for this clonotype: Sequence at one end of the junction differs from germline and may be a read error. The rearrangement uses TRBV5-6 and TRBJ1-5; the D gene is possibly TRBD1 (5 bases). The CDR3 sequence is 16 residues long. Germline-derived CDR1 and CDR2 are SGHDT and YYEEEE. CDR3 nucleotides: TGTGCCAGCACCTTGCTCGGGGGATATAGCAATCAGCCCCAGCATTTT. This codes for CASTLLGGYSNQPQHF.

The chain uses TRBV2 and TRBJ2-1; D uncertain. The CDR3 sequence is 16 residues long. Germline CDR1 and CDR2: SNHLY and FYNNEI. V was cut by 5 bases and J by 4 bases, with 18 bases left in between. The chain's CDR3 is CASSPNSRTIYNEQFF. DNA of the CDR3: TGTGCCAGCAGTCCGAATAGTCGGACCATATACAATGAGCAGTTCTTC.

The rearrangement joins TRBV20-1 to TRBJ1-5, with D possibly matching TRBD1 (5 bases). Trimming stripped 6 bases from V and 1 base from J, with 10 bases between. The germline CDR1 and CDR2 sequences are DFQATT and SNEGSKA (reference sequence). The CDR3 contains 13 residues. CDR3 in DNA: TGCAGTGCATGGGACGGAAGCAATCAGCCCCAGCATTTT. Amino acid sequence: CSAWDGSNQPQHF.

This clonotype turned up a few times. The V call is TRBV10-2, the J call TRBJ2-7, with 10 bases lining up with TRBD2. The CDR3 is 15 residues long. J gave up 4 bases and V 6 bases, and 9 bases lay outside the gene matches. Germline V gene lookup returns CDR1 WSHSY and CDR2 SAAADI. The CDR3 loop is CASRDSSGGAYEQYF. CDR3 in DNA: TGCGCCAGCAGGGATTCTAGCGGGGGAGCATACGAGCAGTACTTC.

The genes are TRBV25-1 and TRBJ2-7; D possibly uses TRBD1 or TRBD2 (6 bases each). V dropped 11 bases and J dropped 0 bases, with 17 bases sitting between them. This CDR3 spans 14 amino acids. The germline gives CDR1 MGHDK, CDR2 SYGVNS. The CDR3 is CACGGGRSSYEQYF. The CDR3 DNA is TGTGCCTGCGGTGGGGGGCGAAGCTCCTACGAGCAGTACTTC.

V gene TRBV5-1 combines with J gene TRBJ2-3; 7 bases agree with TRBD1. The junction had 5 bases not matched to a gene; V was cut back by 4 bases and J by 3 bases. Per the germline V gene, CDR1 is SGHRS and CDR2 is YFSETQ. The CDR3 is 14 amino acids. The CDR3 DNA reads TGCGCCAGCAGCGCCGACAGGGAAACAGATACGCAGTATTTT. Residues: CASSADRETDTQYF. The variable domain in full, with the rest retrieved from reference TRBV5-1 and TRBJ2-3, is KAGVTQTPRYLIKTRGQQVTLSCSPISGHRSVSWYQQTPGQGLQFLFEYFSETQRNKGNFPGRFSGRQFSNSRSEMNVSTLELGDSALYLCASSADRETDTQYFGPGTRLTVL.

J is TRBJ2-1 and V is TRBV28; 7 bases fit TRBD2. Trimming removed 6 bases from V and 10 bases from J; junction bases left unmatched: 27. The CDR3 consists of 19 residues. Germline V lookup: CDR1 MDHEN, CDR2 SYDVKM. The CDR3 DNA reads as TGTGCCAGCAGCCAATACGGGGGGACGGGCACTGGGGTCTATGAGGAGCAGTTCTTC. Translated: CASSQYGGTGTGVYEEQFF.

The V gene is TRBV19, the J gene TRBJ2-3; no reliable D call. The CDR3 contains 12 residues. The V gene's germline CDR1 is LNHDA and CDR2 SQIVND (reference sequence). The ends were cut back, 6 bases at V and 3 bases at J, with 7 bases in the middle. The CDR3 loop reads CASSELTDTQYF. The CDR3 nucleotides are TGTGCCAGTAGCGAATTAACAGATACGCAGTATTTT.

This clonotype occurred many times. The chain has TRBV29-1 and TRBJ2-3, with TRBD2 as a possible D gene (6 bases). CDR3 size: 12 residues. V was pared by 6 bases and J by 3 bases, with 10 bases between. Germline lookup yields CDR1 SQVTM and CDR2 ANQGSEA. CDR3 bases: TGCAGCGTAATACGGGAGACAGATACGCAGTATTTT. This sequence encodes CSVIRETDTQYF.

V is TRBV5-1 and J is TRBJ2-3; TRBD1 is a possible D gene (6 bases). V lost 3 bases and J 6 bases, leaving 23 bases between the germline ends. Germline lookup yields CDR1 SGHRS and CDR2 YFSETQ. CDR3 length: 17 residues. This CDR3 reads CASSWRTGQGVTDTQYF. The CDR3 DNA sequence: TGCGCCAGCAGCTGGCGAACAGGGCAAGGGGTAACGGATACGCAGTATTTT.

In its sample, this clonotype was seen a few times. The rearrangement links TRBV5-1 to TRBJ1-5; D not certain. The V and J ends lost 0 bases and 3 bases respectively, with 10 bases between them. The CDR3 is made up of 15 amino acids. Germline lookup yields CDR1 SGHRS and CDR2 YFSETQ. The CDR3 spells CASSLAPGYNQPQHF. In DNA, the CDR3 is TGCGCCAGCAGCTTGGCCCCCGGATACAATCAGCCCCAGCATTTT.

The J gene is TRBJ1-2, the V gene TRBV29-1, with a tentative D call TRBD1 (6 bases). This CDR3 is 13 amino acids long. V lost 3 bases to trimming and J lost 2 bases, with 10 bases between them. Germline V gene data show CDR1 as SQVTM and CDR2 as ANQGSEA. The CDR3 sequence is CSVEWGLNYGYTF. The CDR3 DNA reads TGCAGCGTTGAGTGGGGGCTCAACTATGGCTACACCTTC.

The CDR3 reads CASSSAPSPGDSDTAEAFF. The DNA for the CDR3 is TGTGCCAGCAGCTCAGCACCGTCCCCCGGAGACAGTGATACGGCTGAAGCTTTCTTT. V gene TRBV7-9 combines with J gene TRBJ1-1; D might be TRBD1 (5 bases). The V gene lost 4 bases and the J gene lost 6 bases, with 30 bases spanning the gap. The length of the CDR3 is 19 residues. The germline gives CDR1 SEHNR, CDR2 FQNEAQ (reference sequence). Full variable domain (missing parts from reference TRBV7-9 and TRBJ1-1): DTGVSQNPRHKITKRGQNVTFRCDPISEHNRLYWYRQTLGQGPEFLTYFQNEAQLEKSRLLSDRFSAERPKGSFSTLEIQRTEQGDSAMYLCASSSAPSPGDSDTAEAFFGQGTRLTVV.

This sequence joins TRBV20-1 and TRBJ2-5; D remains unclear. The CDR3 sequence is 10 residues long. The germline V gene has CDR1 DFQATT and CDR2 SNEGSKA (reference sequence). Trimming shortened V by 6 bases and J by 4 bases, and 6 bases separated the two germline ends. DNA of the CDR3: TGCAGTGCCAGACCAGAGACCCAGTACTTC. Encoded protein: CSARPETQYF.

V and J are TRBV4-1 and TRBJ2-5; weak D call: TRBD2 (6 bases). The J call may not be correct, given that the DNA end is closer to TRBJ2-7. The CDR3 contains 15 residues. Germline V gives CDR1 MGHRA, CDR2 YSYEKL. This CDR3 reads CASSQDRRVSYEQYF. The CDR3, as DNA: TGCGCCAGCAGCCAAGATAGGAGGGTGTCCTACGAGCAGTACTTC.

Worth noting for this clonotype: Given a much more abundant clone one base away, this may be a read error. The J gene is TRBJ2-4, the V gene TRBV7-6; 8 bases line up with TRBD2. The tail of the sequence fits TRBJ2-7 better, so the J call may be wrong. Germline V gives CDR1 SGHVS, CDR2 FNYEAQ. The CDR3 runs 14 residues. CDR3 nucleotide sequence: TGTGCCAGCAGCTTAGCGACGGGGGGGGACGAGCAGTACTTC. Translation: CASSLATGGDEQYF.

The chain carries TRBV20-1 and TRBJ2-1; 11 positions agree with TRBD1. Germline assignment: CDR1 DFQATT and CDR2 SNEGSKA (reference sequence). The CDR3 length is 16 residues. The ends lost 6 bases at V and 1 base at J; junction bases unmatched: 8. The CDR3 DNA is TGCAGTGCCCAAGGGACAGGGGGTTCATCCTACAATGAGCAGTTCTTC. It yields the protein CSAQGTGGSSYNEQFF.

About this clonotype: This may come from a read error, since a much larger clone is one base off. The gene calls are TRBV10-3 and TRBJ1-2; no definite D call. Germline loops: CDR1 ENHRY, CDR2 SYGVKD. V was pared by 10 bases and J by 4 bases, with 19 bases between. The CDR3 is made up of 14 amino acids. Here the CDR3 reads CASNLANSPYGYTF. CDR3 bases: TGTGCCAGCAACCTAGCTAACAGCCCCTATGGCTACACCTTC.

The V and J genes are TRBV12-3 or TRBV12-4 and TRBJ2-2; possibly TRBD2 for D (7 bases). Trimming left V 8 bases short and J 3 bases short, with 16 bases between. This CDR3 has 15 residues. CDR3 in amino acids: CASLAAGAYTGELFF. The CDR3 DNA reads as TGTGCCAGCCTCGCGGCGGGGGCCTACACCGGGGAGCTGTTTTTT.

The chain joins TRBV20-1 to TRBJ2-7, with 7 positions matching TRBD2. CDR1 and CDR2 from the germline V gene are DFQATT and SNEGSKA (reference sequence). V trimming: 4 bases; J trimming: 3 bases; junction bases outside the gene matches: 9. The CDR3 has 14 amino acids. CDR3 coding DNA: TGCAGTGCTAAGCGGGACGGAGGGGTCTACGAGCAGTACTTC. This encodes CSAKRDGGVYEQYF.